The rows below give T cell receptor beta chains drawn from one sample of a study of cytomegalovirus exposure and HLA in healthy donors. Assay: immunoSEQ multiplex PCR; the TCRdb copy retains only in-frame clones and omits some. The sample has fewer than 200,000 clones, approximately 78% seen once; the top ten hold about 0.8%. The specimen was PBMCs. The receptor source for this set is a woman between 18 and 30 years old in good health and CMV-seronegative. Both conserved end residues are part of each CDR3. D genes are given only for firm matches. A row's size may be missing; if present it is once, few, many or a size class.

. | . | TRBJ2-7 | TRBV19 | CASSMEPISSYEQYF | TGTGCCAGTAGTATGGAGCCAATTAGCTCCTACGAGCAGTACTTC
TRBD2 | . | TRBJ2-3 | TRBV10-3 | CATKPGLAIDTQYF | TGTGCCACCAAGCCGGGACTAGCAATAGATACGCAGTATTTT
. | . | TRBJ2-7 | TRBV12-5 | CASGSSGVGSYEQYF | TGTGCTAGTGGTTCGTCGGGAGTTGGGTCCTACGAGCAGTACTTC
. | . | TRBJ2-7 | TRBV2 | CASSEEAPLAEQYF | TGTGCCAGCAGTGAGGAGGCCCCCCTAGCCGAGCAGTACTTC
. | . | TRBJ1-1 | TRBV5-1 | CASSLAGPGDTEAFF | TGCGCCAGCAGCTTGGCGGGTCCGGGGGACACTGAAGCTTTCTTT
TRBD1 | . | TRBJ2-7 | TRBV5-4 | CASSLGGGGYEQYF | TGTGCCAGCAGCTTGGGAGGGGGCGGCTACGAGCAGTACTTC
TRBD2 | . | TRBJ2-5 | TRBV15 | CATSRGGGRQETQYF | TGTGCCACCAGCAGAGGGGGGGGACGACAAGAGACCCAGTACTTC
. | . | TRBJ2-3 | TRBV11-3 | CASSLGLSRGSDTQYF | TGTGCCAGCAGCCTGGGACTTTCAAGAGGTTCAGATACGCAGTATTTT
TRBD2 | . | TRBJ2-7 | TRBV10-3 | CAISLTLAGGPDEQYF | TGTGCCATCAGTCTAACTCTAGCGGGAGGGCCCGACGAGCAGTACTTC
TRBD1 | once | TRBJ1-5 | TRBV28 | CASSSGTGVYQPQHF | TGCGCCAGCAGTTCCGGGACAGGGGTTTATCAGCCCCAGCATTTT
TRBD1 | . | TRBJ1-2 | TRBV6-1 | CASSERTGPYGYTF | TGTGCCAGCAGTGAGCGGACAGGACCTTATGGCTACACCTTC
TRBD2 | . | TRBJ2-7 | TRBV28 | CASSLTSGRKKAYEQYF | TGTGCCAGCAGTTTAACTAGCGGGAGGAAGAAGGCCTACGAGCAGTACTTC
. | . | TRBJ2-7 | TRBV6-1 | CASSTLDGSPYEQYF | TGTGCCAGCAGTACCCTTGACGGGAGCCCCTACGAGCAGTACTTC
. | . | TRBJ2-1 | TRBV14 | CASSHGGGGSSYNEQFF | TGTGCCAGCAGCCACGGAGGGGGGGGAAGCTCCTACAATGAGCAGTTCTTC
. | . | TRBJ2-7 | TRBV5-1 | CASSFGQNSYEQYF | TGCGCCAGCAGCTTTGGACAGAACTCCTACGAGCAGTACTTC
. | . | TRBJ1-4 | TRBV18 | CASSSIGEKLFF | TGTGCCAGCTCTAGTATTGGTGAAAAACTGTTTTTT
TRBD1 | . | TRBJ2-2 | TRBV6-1 | CASSELTGAGELFF | TGTGCCAGCAGTGAACTAACAGGGGCCGGGGAGCTGTTTTTT
. | . | TRBJ1-4 | TRBV13 | CASSSSGVDNEKPFF | TGTGCCAGCAGCTCCTCAGGGGTGGATAATGAAAAACCGTTTTTT
TRBD1 | . | TRBJ2-7 | TRBV6-5 | CASSLSGGFYEQYF | TGTGCCAGCAGTTTGTCAGGGGGCTTTTACGAGCAGTACTTC
. | . | TRBJ2-5 | TRBV28 | CASSLLERTQYF | TGTGCCAGCAGTCTACTCGAGAGGACCCAGTACTTC
TRBD2 | . | TRBJ2-3 | TRBV28 | CASSSGLGTDTQYF | TGTGCCAGCAGTTCAGGACTAGGCACAGATACGCAGTATTTT
. | once | TRBJ1-2 | TRBV6-5 | CASSSPTAASYGYTF | TGTGCCAGCAGTAGCCCAACAGCCGCCAGCTATGGCTACACCTTC
TRBD2 | . | TRBJ2-1 | TRBV5-1 | CASSLVGSGRASNNEQFF | TGCGCCAGCAGCTTGGTGGGTAGCGGGAGGGCCAGTAATAATGAGCAGTTCTTC
TRBD2 | . | TRBJ2-1 | TRBV15 | CATSRGLAGASEQFF | TGTGCCACCAGCAGAGGACTAGCGGGAGCGTCTGAGCAGTTCTTC
. | . | TRBJ1-4 | TRBV28 | CASSPGWGTNEKLFF | TGTGCCAGCAGTCCAGGGTGGGGAACTAATGAAAAACTGTTTTTT
. | . | TRBJ1-2 | TRBV29-1 | CSVEGGGLGGYTF | TGCAGCGTTGAGGGGGGGGGCCTAGGGGGCTACACCTTC
. | . | TRBJ1-2 | TRBV7-2 | CASSHTGPNYGYTF | TGTGCCAGCAGCCATACAGGCCCTAACTATGGCTACACCTTC
. | . | TRBJ1-6 | TRBV28 | CASSLASGEGLYPSSYNSPLHF | TGTGCCAGCAGTTTAGCGTCAGGGGAAGGCCTTTATCCGAGCTCCTATAATTCACCCCTCCACTTT
TRBD2 | . | TRBJ2-7 | TRBV6-1 | CASSLGLGWQYF | TGTGCCAGCAGCTTGGGACTAGGCTGGCAGTACTTC
TRBD2 | once | TRBJ2-3 | TRBV7-6 | CASSLRVTSGGSTDTQYF | TGTGCCAGCAGCTTAAGGGTCACATCGGGAGGAAGCACAGATACGCAGTATTTT
. | . | TRBJ2-7 | TRBV18 | CASSPAVLLYEQYF | TGTGCCAGCTCACCTGCAGTGCTTCTTTACGAGCAGTACTTC
TRBD2 | . | TRBJ2-6 | TRBV28 | CASSLFRTSGRADGANVLTF | TGTGCCAGCAGTTTATTCCGGACTAGCGGGAGGGCTGACGGGGCCAACGTCCTGACTTTC
. | . | TRBJ1-2 | TRBV19 | CASSIGGRLRGYTF | TGTGCCAGTAGTATAGGAGGCAGACTACGGGGCTACACCTTC
TRBD1 | . | TRBJ1-3 | TRBV7-2 | CASSSRSTGGGNTIYF | TGTGCCAGCAGCTCGAGATCGACAGGGGGTGGAAACACCATATATTTT
. | once | TRBJ2-1 | TRBV5-1 | CASSLGGKSSYNEQFF | TGCGCCAGCAGCTTGGGCGGGAAGAGCTCCTACAATGAGCAGTTCTTC
. | . | TRBJ1-3 | TRBV28 | CASRGGVATGNTIYF | TGTGCCAGCAGGGGGGGGGTAGCAACTGGAAACACCATATATTTT
TRBD1 | . | TRBJ1-3 | TRBV28 | CASSLGQGLNTIYF | TGTGCCAGCAGTTTAGGACAGGGATTAAACACCATATATTTT
TRBD2 | . | TRBJ2-7 | TRBV7-3 | CASSTPETSGNSFQSSYEQYF | TGTGCCAGCAGCACCCCTGAGACTAGCGGTAACTCGTTCCAGAGCTCCTACGAGCAGTACTTC
TRBD2 | . | TRBJ2-2 | TRBV7-9 | CASSLAPTGGFTGELFF | TGTGCCAGCAGCTTAGCCCCGACGGGAGGATTCACCGGGGAGCTGTTTTTT
. | . | TRBJ2-5 | TRBV29-1 | CSVGLGGWETQYF | TGCAGCGTTGGTTTGGGCGGGTGGGAGACCCAGTACTTC
TRBD1 | few | TRBJ1-3 | TRBV6-6 | CASRQGAGNTIYF | TGTGCCAGCAGACAGGGGGCTGGAAACACCATATATTTT
TRBD2 | . | TRBJ2-3 | TRBV30 | CAWSPTSGSRVTQYF | TGTGCCTGGAGTCCTACTAGCGGGAGTAGGGTTACGCAGTATTTT
TRBD2 | . | TRBJ2-3 | TRBV9 | CASSVGREPDTQYF | TGTGCCAGCAGCGTAGGGCGGGAGCCAGATACGCAGTATTTT
. | . | TRBJ2-1 | TRBV7-2 | CASSPPWANEQFF | TGTGCCAGCAGCCCCCCCTGGGCCAATGAGCAGTTCTTC
TRBD2 | . | TRBJ2-2 | TRBV6-6 | CASRRAGETGELFF | TGTGCCAGCAGAAGAGCGGGAGAGACCGGGGAGCTGTTTTTT
. | . | TRBJ2-7 | TRBV2 | CASSGNFLGRAAYEQYF | TGTGCCAGCAGTGGAAACTTCCTAGGACGAGCGGCCTACGAGCAGTACTTC